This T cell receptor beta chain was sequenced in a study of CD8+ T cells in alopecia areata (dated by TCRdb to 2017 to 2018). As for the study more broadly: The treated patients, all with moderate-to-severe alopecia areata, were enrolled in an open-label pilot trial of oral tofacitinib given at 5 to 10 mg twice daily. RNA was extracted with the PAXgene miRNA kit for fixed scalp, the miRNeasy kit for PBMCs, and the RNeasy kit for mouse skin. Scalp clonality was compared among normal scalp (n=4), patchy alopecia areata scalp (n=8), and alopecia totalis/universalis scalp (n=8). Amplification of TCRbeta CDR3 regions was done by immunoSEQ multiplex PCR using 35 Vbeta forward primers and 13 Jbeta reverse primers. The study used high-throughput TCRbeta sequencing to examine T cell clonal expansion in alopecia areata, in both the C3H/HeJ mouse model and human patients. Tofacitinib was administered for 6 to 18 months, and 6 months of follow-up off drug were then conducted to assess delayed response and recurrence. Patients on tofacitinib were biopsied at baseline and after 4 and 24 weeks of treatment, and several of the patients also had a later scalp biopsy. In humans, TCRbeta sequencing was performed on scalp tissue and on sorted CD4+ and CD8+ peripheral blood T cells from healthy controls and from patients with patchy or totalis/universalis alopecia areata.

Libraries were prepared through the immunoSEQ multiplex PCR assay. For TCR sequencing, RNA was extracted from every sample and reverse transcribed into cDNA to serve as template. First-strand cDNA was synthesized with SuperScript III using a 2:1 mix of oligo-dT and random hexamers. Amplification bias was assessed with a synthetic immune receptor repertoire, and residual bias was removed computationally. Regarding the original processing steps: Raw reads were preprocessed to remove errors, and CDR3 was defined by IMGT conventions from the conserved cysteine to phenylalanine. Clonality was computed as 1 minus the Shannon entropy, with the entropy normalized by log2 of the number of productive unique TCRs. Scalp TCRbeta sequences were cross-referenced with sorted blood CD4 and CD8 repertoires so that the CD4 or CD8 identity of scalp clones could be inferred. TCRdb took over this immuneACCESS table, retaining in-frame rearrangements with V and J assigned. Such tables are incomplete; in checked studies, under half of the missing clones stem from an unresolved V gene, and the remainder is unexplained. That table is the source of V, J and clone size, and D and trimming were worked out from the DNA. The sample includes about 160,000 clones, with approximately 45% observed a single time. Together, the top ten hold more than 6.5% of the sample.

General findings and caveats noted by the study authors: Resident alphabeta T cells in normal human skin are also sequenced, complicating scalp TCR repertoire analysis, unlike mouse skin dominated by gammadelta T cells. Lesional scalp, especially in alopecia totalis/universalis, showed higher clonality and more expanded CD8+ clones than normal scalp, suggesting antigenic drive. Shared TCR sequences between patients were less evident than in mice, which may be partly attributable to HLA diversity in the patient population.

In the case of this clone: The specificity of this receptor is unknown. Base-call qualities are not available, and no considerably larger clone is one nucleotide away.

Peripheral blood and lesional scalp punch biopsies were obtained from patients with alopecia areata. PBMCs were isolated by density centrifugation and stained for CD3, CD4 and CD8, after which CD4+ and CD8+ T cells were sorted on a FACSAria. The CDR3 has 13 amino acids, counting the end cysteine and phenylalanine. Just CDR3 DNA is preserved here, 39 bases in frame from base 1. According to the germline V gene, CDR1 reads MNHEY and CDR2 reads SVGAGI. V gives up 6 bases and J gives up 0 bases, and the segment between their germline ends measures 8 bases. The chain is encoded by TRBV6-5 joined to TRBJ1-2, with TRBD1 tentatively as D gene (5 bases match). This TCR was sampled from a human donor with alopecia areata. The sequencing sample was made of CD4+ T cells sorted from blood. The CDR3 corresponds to CASRETANYGYTF. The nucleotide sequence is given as TGTGCCAGCAGAGAGACAGCTAACTATGGCTACACCTTC.